This TCR beta chain was profiled in a study of cytomegalovirus exposure and HLA in healthy donors. Study outcomes and limitations: For most TCR sequences rarity was the rule, although some public TCRs occurred in many donors.

About this clone itself: Its specificity is unknown.

Germline CDR1 SNHLY, CDR2 FYNNEI. CDR3 size: 14 residues. V was pared by 6 bases and J by 9 bases, with 18 bases between. PCR employed 60 Vbeta and 13 Jbeta primers. In the original analysis: Tens of millions of unique TCR beta chains, 10 million to 14 million shared, were counted in a later analysis. The assay was immunoSEQ multiplex PCR, and TCRdb's table has in-frame clones only and misses some. V, J and clone size derive from that table, while D and trimming were established from the DNA sequence. Of about 130,000 clones listed, 60% to 80% are singletons. This sequence originates from a man aged 30-40 years in good health and CMV-seronegative. J is TRBJ2-1 and V is TRBV2; the D is unclear. The specimen was PBMCs. CDR3 DNA sequence: TGTGCCAGCAGAGATTACCCGCTAATATCTGAGCAGTTCTTC. Encoded protein: CASRDYPLISEQFF.